The rows below give T cell receptor beta chains drawn from one sample of a study of cytomegalovirus exposure and HLA in healthy donors. Sequencing was performed with immunoSEQ multiplex PCR; in TCRdb, only in-frame clones are kept and a portion is missing. The table lists about 31,000 clones, roughly two thirds of them singletons. What was sequenced was PBMCs. The receptors stem from a man aged 40-49 years in good health and CMV-seropositive. CDR3s include the opening cysteine and the closing phenylalanine or tryptophan. Each record gives: D gene, clone size, J gene, V gene, CDR3 protein, CDR3 DNA. A D gene is named only where the DNA matches it firmly. Size is stated for part of the rows, as once, few or many counts, or as a class when the clone is expanded.

D gene: -; clone size: few; J gene: TRBJ1-4; V gene: TRBV28; CDR3 protein: CASTIPGGEKLFF; CDR3 DNA: TGTGCCAGCACCATCCCCGGAGGGGAAAAACTGTTTTTT
D gene: -; clone size: -; J gene: TRBJ2-3; V gene: TRBV15; CDR3 protein: CATSRDTGTDTQYF; CDR3 DNA: TGTGCCACCAGCAGAGATACAGGGACAGATACGCAGTATTTT
D gene: -; clone size: -; J gene: TRBJ2-5; V gene: TRBV9; CDR3 protein: CASSVGGAGYSGETQYF; CDR3 DNA: TGTGCCAGCAGCGTAGGTGGGGCGGGATATTCGGGAGAGACCCAGTACTTC
D gene: -; clone size: few; J gene: TRBJ2-1; V gene: TRBV6-5; CDR3 protein: CASRWGDRGVNEQFF; CDR3 DNA: TGTGCCAGCAGGTGGGGGGACCGGGGTGTCAATGAGCAGTTCTTC
D gene: TRBD1; clone size: -; J gene: TRBJ1-5; V gene: TRBV19; CDR3 protein: CASSDRGDQPQHF; CDR3 DNA: TGTGCCAGTAGTGACAGGGGGGACCAGCCCCAGCATTTT
D gene: TRBD1; clone size: -; J gene: TRBJ1-1; V gene: TRBV19; CDR3 protein: CASRPQGAGTEAFF; CDR3 DNA: TGTGCCAGTAGGCCACAGGGGGCTGGCACTGAAGCTTTCTTT
D gene: TRBD2; clone size: few; J gene: TRBJ2-1; V gene: TRBV5-1; CDR3 protein: CASSSGGARYNEQFF; CDR3 DNA: TGCGCCAGCAGCTCCGGGGGGGCCAGATACAATGAGCAGTTCTTC
D gene: -; clone size: few; J gene: TRBJ2-7; V gene: TRBV18; CDR3 protein: CASSPLAPGTSAYEQYF; CDR3 DNA: TGTGCCAGCTCACCTCTGGCCCCCGGGACTTCTGCCTACGAGCAGTACTTC
D gene: -; clone size: -; J gene: TRBJ2-4; V gene: TRBV6-1; CDR3 protein: CASSESRRGSKNIQYF; CDR3 DNA: TGTGCCAGCAGTGAATCCCGTAGGGGATCCAAAAACATTCAGTACTTC
D gene: TRBD1; clone size: few; J gene: TRBJ1-2; V gene: TRBV28; CDR3 protein: CASWDRGGRGYTF; CDR3 DNA: TGTGCCAGCTGGGACAGGGGAGGGAGGGGCTACACCTTC
D gene: -; clone size: -; J gene: TRBJ1-1; V gene: TRBV11-2; CDR3 protein: CASSLQGSTEAFF; CDR3 DNA: TGTGCCAGCAGCTTACAGGGTTCCACTGAAGCTTTCTTT
D gene: -; clone size: -; J gene: TRBJ2-7; V gene: TRBV7-2; CDR3 protein: CASSLTEFYEQYF; CDR3 DNA: TGTGCCAGCAGCTTAACAGAGTTCTACGAGCAGTACTTC
D gene: -; clone size: -; J gene: TRBJ2-7; V gene: TRBV6-1; CDR3 protein: CASSENTGYEQYF; CDR3 DNA: TGTGCCAGCAGTGAGAACACAGGGTACGAGCAGTACTTC
D gene: TRBD1; clone size: few; J gene: TRBJ2-7; V gene: TRBV6-5; CDR3 protein: CASKTGTGTYEQYF; CDR3 DNA: TGTGCCAGCAAGACCGGGACAGGTACATACGAGCAGTACTTC
D gene: -; clone size: -; J gene: TRBJ1-6; V gene: TRBV5-1; CDR3 protein: CASSQSQGNSPLHF; CDR3 DNA: TGCGCCAGCAGCCAGAGCCAGGGAAATTCACCCCTCCACTTT
D gene: -; clone size: -; J gene: TRBJ2-2; V gene: TRBV9; CDR3 protein: CASSVGTLNTGELFF; CDR3 DNA: TGTGCCAGCAGCGTAGGGACACTGAACACCGGGGAGCTGTTTTTT
D gene: TRBD1; clone size: -; J gene: TRBJ2-2; V gene: TRBV7-9; CDR3 protein: CASSEPTGTGELFF; CDR3 DNA: TGTGCCAGCAGCGAACCGACAGGGACCGGGGAGCTGTTTTTT
D gene: -; clone size: -; J gene: TRBJ2-3; V gene: TRBV6-5; CDR3 protein: CASSYDRTTDTQYF; CDR3 DNA: TGTGCCAGCAGTTACGACAGGACCACAGATACGCAGTATTTT
D gene: TRBD2; clone size: -; J gene: TRBJ2-1; V gene: TRBV7-8; CDR3 protein: CASSSGSGGANEQFF; CDR3 DNA: TGTGCCAGCAGCTCGGGTAGCGGGGGGGCGAATGAGCAGTTCTTC
D gene: -; clone size: -; J gene: TRBJ1-4; V gene: TRBV18; CDR3 protein: CASSPSSTNEKLFF; CDR3 DNA: TGTGCCAGCTCACCGAGTTCAACTAATGAAAAACTGTTTTTT
D gene: -; clone size: few; J gene: TRBJ2-7; V gene: TRBV20-1; CDR3 protein: CSASDSYEQYF; CDR3 DNA: TGCAGTGCTAGTGACAGCTACGAGCAGTACTTC
D gene: TRBD2; clone size: few; J gene: TRBJ2-1; V gene: TRBV2; CDR3 protein: CASSGDYGDEQFF; CDR3 DNA: TGTGCCAGCAGTGGGGACTACGGGGATGAGCAGTTCTTC
D gene: TRBD2; clone size: few; J gene: TRBJ2-3; V gene: TRBV15; CDR3 protein: CATSSRRLAGGTDTQYF; CDR3 DNA: TGTGCCACCAGCAGCCGGAGGCTAGCGGGGGGGACAGATACGCAGTATTTT
D gene: -; clone size: -; J gene: TRBJ2-1; V gene: TRBV5-1; CDR3 protein: CASSLAQYNEQFF; CDR3 DNA: TGCGCCAGCAGCTTGGCTCAGTACAATGAGCAGTTCTTC
D gene: -; clone size: few; J gene: TRBJ2-5; V gene: TRBV6-1; CDR3 protein: CASSADILQETQYF; CDR3 DNA: TGTGCCAGCAGCGCCGACATCCTCCAAGAGACCCAGTACTTC
D gene: TRBD1; clone size: -; J gene: TRBJ2-1; V gene: TRBV5-6; CDR3 protein: CASSAGTGGGNEQFF; CDR3 DNA: TGTGCCAGCAGCGCCGGGACAGGGGGAGGGAATGAGCAGTTCTTC
D gene: -; clone size: few; J gene: TRBJ2-1; V gene: TRBV27; CDR3 protein: CASSLKFGLGGNEQFF; CDR3 DNA: TGTGCCAGCAGTTTAAAATTCGGACTAGGGGGGAATGAGCAGTTCTTC
D gene: TRBD1; clone size: -; J gene: TRBJ2-5; V gene: TRBV7-9; CDR3 protein: CASSHRDRGGGTQYF; CDR3 DNA: TGTGCCAGCAGTCACCGGGACAGGGGAGGGGGGACCCAGTACTTC
D gene: TRBD1; clone size: -; J gene: TRBJ2-5; V gene: TRBV7-2; CDR3 protein: CASSFGQGKTQYF; CDR3 DNA: TGTGCCAGCAGCTTCGGACAGGGAAAGACCCAGTACTTC
D gene: -; clone size: -; J gene: TRBJ1-6; V gene: TRBV4-2; CDR3 protein: CASSPADGIGSPLHF; CDR3 DNA: TGTGCCAGCAGCCCAGCCGACGGGATAGGTTCACCCCTCCACTTT
D gene: -; clone size: few; J gene: TRBJ2-1; V gene: TRBV6-4; CDR3 protein: CASSDSGGTYNEQFF; CDR3 DNA: TGTGCCAGCAGTGACTCGGGGGGAACCTACAATGAGCAGTTCTTC
D gene: -; clone size: -; J gene: TRBJ2-3; V gene: TRBV30; CDR3 protein: CAWRKGEGITDTQYF; CDR3 DNA: TGTGCCTGGAGAAAGGGGGAGGGGATCACAGATACGCAGTATTTT
D gene: -; clone size: -; J gene: TRBJ1-2; V gene: TRBV11-2; CDR3 protein: CASSLDRLGPGGYTF; CDR3 DNA: TGTGCCAGCAGCTTAGATAGATTGGGCCCGGGGGGCTACACCTTC
D gene: TRBD1; clone size: -; J gene: TRBJ1-1; V gene: TRBV5-1; CDR3 protein: CASSLQGTGGAWNTEAFF; CDR3 DNA: TGCGCCAGCAGCTTGCAAGGGACAGGGGGTGCGTGGAACACTGAAGCTTTCTTT
D gene: -; clone size: -; J gene: TRBJ2-7; V gene: TRBV18; CDR3 protein: CASSPPGSYEQYF; CDR3 DNA: TGTGCCAGCTCACCTCCAGGCTCCTACGAGCAGTACTTC
D gene: TRBD1; clone size: -; J gene: TRBJ2-5; V gene: TRBV5-4; CDR3 protein: CASSFRGRGILREETQYF; CDR3 DNA: TGTGCCAGCAGCTTTAGGGGCAGGGGGATTCTTCGAGAAGAGACCCAGTACTTC
D gene: -; clone size: -; J gene: TRBJ2-3; V gene: TRBV7-2; CDR3 protein: CASSPSGGGATDTQYF; CDR3 DNA: TGTGCCAGCAGCCCTTCAGGTGGGGGGGCCACAGATACGCAGTATTTT
D gene: TRBD1; clone size: -; J gene: TRBJ1-1; V gene: TRBV7-6; CDR3 protein: CASSLDRGQGGKAFF; CDR3 DNA: TGTGCCAGCAGCTTAGATCGGGGACAGGGCGGTAAAGCTTTCTTT
D gene: -; clone size: -; J gene: TRBJ1-1; V gene: TRBV11-1; CDR3 protein: CASSSSQQGWNTEAFF; CDR3 DNA: TGTGCCAGCAGTTCGAGCCAACAGGGCTGGAACACTGAAGCTTTCTTT
D gene: TRBD1; clone size: -; J gene: TRBJ2-3; V gene: TRBV2; CDR3 protein: CASTPRGLTDTQYF; CDR3 DNA: TGTGCCAGCACCCCCAGGGGGCTTACAGATACGCAGTATTTT
D gene: -; clone size: few; J gene: TRBJ1-6; V gene: TRBV6-5; CDR3 protein: CASNQRQVNSPLHF; CDR3 DNA: TGTGCCAGCAATCAAAGACAAGTTAATTCACCCCTCCACTTT
D gene: -; clone size: -; J gene: TRBJ2-1; V gene: TRBV5-1; CDR3 protein: CASSFGSSYNEQFF; CDR3 DNA: TGCGCCAGCAGCTTCGGTAGCTCCTACAATGAGCAGTTCTTC
D gene: -; clone size: few; J gene: TRBJ1-1; V gene: TRBV10-3; CDR3 protein: CAISEGQNTEAFF; CDR3 DNA: TGTGCCATCAGTGAGGGCCAGAACACTGAAGCTTTCTTT
D gene: -; clone size: -; J gene: TRBJ1-1; V gene: TRBV4-1; CDR3 protein: CASSQGGMNTEAFF; CDR3 DNA: TGCGCCAGCAGCCAAGGAGGGATGAACACTGAAGCTTTCTTT
D gene: TRBD1; clone size: -; J gene: TRBJ2-2; V gene: TRBV10-3; CDR3 protein: CAISGGQGKNTGELFF; CDR3 DNA: TGTGCCATCAGTGGGGGACAGGGGAAGAACACCGGGGAGCTGTTTTTT
D gene: -; clone size: -; J gene: TRBJ2-1; V gene: TRBV7-9; CDR3 protein: CASSRGFNEQFF; CDR3 DNA: TGTGCCAGCAGTCGAGGGTTCAATGAGCAGTTCTTC
D gene: -; clone size: -; J gene: TRBJ2-4; V gene: TRBV30; CDR3 protein: CAWSLVENIQYF; CDR3 DNA: TGTGCCTGGAGTCTAGTAGAAAACATTCAGTACTTC